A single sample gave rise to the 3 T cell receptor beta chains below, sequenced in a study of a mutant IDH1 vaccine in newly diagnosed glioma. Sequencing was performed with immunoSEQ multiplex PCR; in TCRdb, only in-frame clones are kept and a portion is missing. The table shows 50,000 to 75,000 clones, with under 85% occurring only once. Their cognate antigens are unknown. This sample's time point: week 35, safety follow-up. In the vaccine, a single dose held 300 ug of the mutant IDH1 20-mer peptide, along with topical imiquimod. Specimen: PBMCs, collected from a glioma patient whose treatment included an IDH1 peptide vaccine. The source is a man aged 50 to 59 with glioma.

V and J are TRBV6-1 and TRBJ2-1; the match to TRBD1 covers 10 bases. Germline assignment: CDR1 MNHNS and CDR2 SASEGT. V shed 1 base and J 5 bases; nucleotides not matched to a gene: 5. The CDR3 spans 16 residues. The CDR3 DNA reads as TGTGCCAGCAGTGAAGATGGGACAGGGGTTAACAATGAGCAGTTCTTC. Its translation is CASSEDGTGVNNEQFF.

The CDR3 region has the DNA TGTGCCAGCAGCTTAGGGGGGGAGAAGAACACTGAAGCTTTCTTT. This sequence encodes CASSLGGEKNTEAFF. The chain links TRBV7-2 to TRBJ1-1, with D possibly being TRBD1 (5 bases). V was shortened by 1 base and J by 1 base, with 10 bases between the two germline ends. The CDR3 length is 15 residues. Germline CDR1 is SGHTA and CDR2 is FQGNSA.

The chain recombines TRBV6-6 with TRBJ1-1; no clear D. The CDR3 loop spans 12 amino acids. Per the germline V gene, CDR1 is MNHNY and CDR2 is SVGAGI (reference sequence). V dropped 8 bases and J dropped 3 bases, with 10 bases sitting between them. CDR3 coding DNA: TGTGCCAGCGAATTAAGGGACACTGAAGCTTTCTTT. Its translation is CASELRDTEAFF.